Sequencing of this T cell receptor (beta chain) was carried out in a study of blood T cell repertoires in COVID-19. Looking at the study overall: Samples came from the United States, Italy and Spain, spanning acute and convalescent COVID-19. T cells, B-cell-depleted T cells, or PBMCs provided the cDNA or gDNA that served as material.

The V segment lost 8 bases and the J segment 6 bases; nucleotides outside the gene matches: 15. Germline V gives CDR1 MDHEN, CDR2 SYDVKM. This CDR3 has 18 amino acids. Original methodology: Reference gene primer amplification in the assay estimated nucleated cell counts. The protocol was immunoSEQ multiplex PCR, while the TCRdb copy is restricted to in-frame clones and leaves out a portion. V, J and clone size are those of that table, while D and trimming were read from the DNA. This sample has 100,000 to 130,000 clones, with more than 70% found just once. This clonotype was sampled from a human donor in a cohort sampled during active COVID-19. The chain recombines TRBV28 with TRBJ2-2; 13 bases fit TRBD2. Sequences were obtained from peripheral blood. CDR3: CASRGGWTSGSLSGELFF. As DNA, the CDR3 is TGTGCCAGCCGAGGTGGGTGGACTAGCGGGAGTTTGTCCGGGGAGCTGTTTTTT.